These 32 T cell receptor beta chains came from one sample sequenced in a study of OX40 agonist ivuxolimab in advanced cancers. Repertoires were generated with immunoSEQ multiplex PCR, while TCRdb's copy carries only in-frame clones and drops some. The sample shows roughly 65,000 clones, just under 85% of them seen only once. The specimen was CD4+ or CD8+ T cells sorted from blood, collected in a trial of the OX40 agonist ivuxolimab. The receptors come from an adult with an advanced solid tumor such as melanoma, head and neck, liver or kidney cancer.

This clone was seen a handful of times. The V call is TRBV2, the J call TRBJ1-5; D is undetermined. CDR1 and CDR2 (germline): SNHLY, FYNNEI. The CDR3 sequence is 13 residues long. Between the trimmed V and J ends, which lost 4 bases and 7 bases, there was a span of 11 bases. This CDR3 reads CASSVSAGQPQHF. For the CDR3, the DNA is TGTGCCAGCAGTGTCTCCGCTGGGCAGCCCCAGCATTTT. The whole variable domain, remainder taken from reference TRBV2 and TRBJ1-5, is EPEVTQTPSHQVTQMGQEVILRCVPISNHLYFYWYRQILGQKVEFLVSFYNNEISEKSEIFDDQFSVERPDGSNFTLKIRSTKLEDSAMYFCASSVSAGQPQHFGDGTRLSIL.

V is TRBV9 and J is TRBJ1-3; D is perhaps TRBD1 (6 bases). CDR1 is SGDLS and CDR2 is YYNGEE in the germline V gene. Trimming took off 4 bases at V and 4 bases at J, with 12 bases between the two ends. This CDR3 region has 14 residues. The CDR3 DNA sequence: TGTGCCAGCAGCCCCACCGGGACAGGAAACACCATATATTTT. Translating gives CASSPTGTGNTIYF. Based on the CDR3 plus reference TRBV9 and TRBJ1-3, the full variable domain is DSGVTQTPKHLITATGQRVTLRCSPRSGDLSVYWYQQSLDQGLQFLIQYYNGEERAKGNILERFSAQQFPDLHSELNLSSLELGDSALYFCASSPTGTGNTIYFGEGSWLTVV.

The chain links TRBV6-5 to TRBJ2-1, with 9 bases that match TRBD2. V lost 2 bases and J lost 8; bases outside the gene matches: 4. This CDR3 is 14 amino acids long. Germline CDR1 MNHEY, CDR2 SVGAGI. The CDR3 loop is CASSYAGGRDEQFF. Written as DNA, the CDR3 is TGTGCCAGCAGTTACGCGGGAGGGCGGGATGAGCAGTTCTTC.

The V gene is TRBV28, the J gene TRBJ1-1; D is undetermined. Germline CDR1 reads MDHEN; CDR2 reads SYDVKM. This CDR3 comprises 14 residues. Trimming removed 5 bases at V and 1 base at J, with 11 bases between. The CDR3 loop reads CASSIEQTNTEAFF. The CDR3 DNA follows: TGTGCCAGCAGTATAGAACAAACGAACACTGAAGCTTTCTTT. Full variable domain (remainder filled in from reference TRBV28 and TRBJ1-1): DVKVTQSSRYLVKRTGEKVFLECVQDMDHENMFWYRQDPGLGLRLIYFSYDVKMKEKGDIPEGYSVSREKKERFSLILESASTNQTSMYLCASSIEQTNTEAFFGQGTRLTVV.

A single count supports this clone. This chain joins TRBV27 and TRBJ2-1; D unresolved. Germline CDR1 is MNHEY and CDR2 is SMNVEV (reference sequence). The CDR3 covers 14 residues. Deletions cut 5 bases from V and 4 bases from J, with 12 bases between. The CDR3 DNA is TGTGCCAGCAGTGCCTCCTATGGTTACAATGAGCAGTTCTTC. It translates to CASSASYGYNEQFF.

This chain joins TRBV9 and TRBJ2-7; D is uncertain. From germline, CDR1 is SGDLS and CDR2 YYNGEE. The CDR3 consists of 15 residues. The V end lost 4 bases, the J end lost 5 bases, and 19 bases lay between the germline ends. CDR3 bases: TGTGCCAGCAGCCAAGACGCCTGGGATGCGGACGAGCAGTACTTC. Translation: CASSQDAWDADEQYF.

CDR3 coding DNA: TGTGCCAGCATCCCTGGCACCTCCTACGAGCAGTACTTC. This gives the protein CASIPGTSYEQYF. This chain links TRBV28 with TRBJ2-7; D uncertain. This CDR3 contains 13 residues. Germline V CDR1 and CDR2: MDHEN, SYDVKM. V was clipped by 7 bases and J by 0 bases, with 10 bases between them.

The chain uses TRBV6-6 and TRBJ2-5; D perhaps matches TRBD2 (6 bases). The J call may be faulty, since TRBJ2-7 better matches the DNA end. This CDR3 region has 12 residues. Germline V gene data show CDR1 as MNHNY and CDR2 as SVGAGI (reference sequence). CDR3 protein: CASSRGRNEQYF. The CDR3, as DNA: TGTGCCAGCAGCCGGGGGAGAAACGAGCAGTACTTC.

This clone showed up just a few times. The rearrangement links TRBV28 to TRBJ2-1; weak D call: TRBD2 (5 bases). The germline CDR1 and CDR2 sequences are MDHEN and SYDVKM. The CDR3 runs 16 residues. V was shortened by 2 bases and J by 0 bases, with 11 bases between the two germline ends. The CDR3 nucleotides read TGTGCCAGCAGTTTAGCGGGCGATTCCTCCTACAATGAGCAGTTCTTC. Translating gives CASSLAGDSSYNEQFF.

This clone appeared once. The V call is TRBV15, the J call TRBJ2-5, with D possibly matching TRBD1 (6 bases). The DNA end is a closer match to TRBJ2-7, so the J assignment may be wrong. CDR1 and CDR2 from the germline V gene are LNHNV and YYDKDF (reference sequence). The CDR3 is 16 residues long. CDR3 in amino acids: CATSRGPTGHLYEQYF. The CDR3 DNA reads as TGTGCCACCAGCAGAGGTCCGACAGGCCACCTCTACGAGCAGTACTTC.

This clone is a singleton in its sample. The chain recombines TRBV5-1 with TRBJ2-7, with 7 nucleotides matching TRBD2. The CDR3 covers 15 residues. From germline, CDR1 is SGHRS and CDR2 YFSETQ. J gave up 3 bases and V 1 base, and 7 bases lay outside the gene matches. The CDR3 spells CASSLLSSGSYEQYF. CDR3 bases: TGCGCCAGCAGCTTGTTGTCTAGCGGCAGCTACGAGCAGTACTTC.

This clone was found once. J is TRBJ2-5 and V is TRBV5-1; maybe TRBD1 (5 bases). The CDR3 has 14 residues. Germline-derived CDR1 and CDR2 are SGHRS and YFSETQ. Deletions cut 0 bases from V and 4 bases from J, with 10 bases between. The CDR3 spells CASSLAGSRETQYF. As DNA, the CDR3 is TGCGCCAGCAGCTTGGCAGGGTCTCGAGAGACCCAGTACTTC.

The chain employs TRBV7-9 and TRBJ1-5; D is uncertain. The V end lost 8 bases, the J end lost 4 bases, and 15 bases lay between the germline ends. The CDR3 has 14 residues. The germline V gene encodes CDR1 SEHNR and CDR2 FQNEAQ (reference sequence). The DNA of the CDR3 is TGTGCCAGCGGGCCTAGGTCCCTTAATCAGCCCCAGCATTTT. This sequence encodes CASGPRSLNQPQHF. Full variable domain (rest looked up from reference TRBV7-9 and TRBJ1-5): DTGVSQNPRHKITKRGQNVTFRCDPISEHNRLYWYRQTLGQGPEFLTYFQNEAQLEKSRLLSDRFSAERPKGSFSTLEIQRTEQGDSAMYLCASGPRSLNQPQHFGDGTRLSIL.

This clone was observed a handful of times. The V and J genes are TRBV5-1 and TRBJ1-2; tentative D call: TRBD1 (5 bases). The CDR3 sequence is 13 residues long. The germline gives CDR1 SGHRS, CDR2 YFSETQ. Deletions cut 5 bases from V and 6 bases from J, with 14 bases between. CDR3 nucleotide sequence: TGCGCCAGCAGAGTGGGGGTTGGGGATGGCTACACCTTC. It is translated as CASRVGVGDGYTF.

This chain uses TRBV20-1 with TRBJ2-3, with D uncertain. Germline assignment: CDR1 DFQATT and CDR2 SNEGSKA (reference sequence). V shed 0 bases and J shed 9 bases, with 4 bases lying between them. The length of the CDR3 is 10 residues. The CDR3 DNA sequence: TGCAGTGCTAGAGATTCCACGCAGTATTTT. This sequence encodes CSARDSTQYF.

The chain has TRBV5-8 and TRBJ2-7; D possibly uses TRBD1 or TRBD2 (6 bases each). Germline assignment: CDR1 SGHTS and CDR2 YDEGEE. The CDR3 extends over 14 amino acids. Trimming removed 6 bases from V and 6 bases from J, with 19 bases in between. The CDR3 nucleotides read TGTGCCAGCACCTCGAGGGGGGCCGGGGGCGAGCAGTACTTC. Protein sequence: CASTSRGAGGEQYF.

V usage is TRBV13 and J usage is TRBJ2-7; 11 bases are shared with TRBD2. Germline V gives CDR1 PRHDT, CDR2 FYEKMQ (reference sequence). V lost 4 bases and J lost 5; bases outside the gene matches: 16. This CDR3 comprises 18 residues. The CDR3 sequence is CASSSGWLAGGSGNEQYF. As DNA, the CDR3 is TGTGCCAGCAGCTCGGGGTGGCTAGCGGGAGGATCTGGAAACGAGCAGTACTTC.

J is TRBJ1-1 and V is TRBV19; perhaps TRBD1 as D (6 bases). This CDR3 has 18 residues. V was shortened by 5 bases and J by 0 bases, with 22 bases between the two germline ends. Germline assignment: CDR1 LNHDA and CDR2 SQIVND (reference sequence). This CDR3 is CASSATQGKRRLNTEAFF. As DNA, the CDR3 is TGTGCCAGTAGTGCCACTCAGGGGAAAAGAAGATTGAACACTGAAGCTTTCTTT.

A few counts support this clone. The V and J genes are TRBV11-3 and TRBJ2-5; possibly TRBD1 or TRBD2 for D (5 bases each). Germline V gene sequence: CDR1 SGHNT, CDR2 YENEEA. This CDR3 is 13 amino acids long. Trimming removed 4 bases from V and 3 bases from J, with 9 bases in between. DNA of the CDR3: TGTGCCAGCAGCTCGGGACCTGAAGAGACCCAGTACTTC. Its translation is CASSSGPEETQYF. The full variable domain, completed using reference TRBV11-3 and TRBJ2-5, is EAGVVQSPRYKIIEKKQPVAFWCNPISGHNTLYWYLQNLGQGPELLIRYENEEAVDDSQLPKDRFSAERLKGVDSTLKIQPAELGDSAVYLCASSSGPEETQYFGPGTRLLVL.

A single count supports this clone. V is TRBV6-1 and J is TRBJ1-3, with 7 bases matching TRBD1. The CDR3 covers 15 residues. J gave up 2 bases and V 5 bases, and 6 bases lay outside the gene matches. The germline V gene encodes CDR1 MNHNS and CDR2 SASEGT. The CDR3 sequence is CASSLDRAAGNTIYF. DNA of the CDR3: TGTGCCAGCAGTCTCGACAGGGCCGCTGGAAACACCATATATTTT.

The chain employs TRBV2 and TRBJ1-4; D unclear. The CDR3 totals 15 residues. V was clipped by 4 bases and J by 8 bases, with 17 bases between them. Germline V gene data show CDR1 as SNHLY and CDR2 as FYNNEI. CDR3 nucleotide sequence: TGTGCCAGCAGTGTTAGGCAGGTGGGAGGCGAAAAACTGTTTTTT. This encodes CASSVRQVGGEKLFF.

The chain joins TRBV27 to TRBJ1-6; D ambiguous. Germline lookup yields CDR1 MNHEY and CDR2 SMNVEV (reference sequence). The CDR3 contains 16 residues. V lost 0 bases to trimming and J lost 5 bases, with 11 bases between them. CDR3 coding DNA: TGTGCCAGCAGTTTATCGGGAGGGTTGGATAATTCACCCCTCCACTTT. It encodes CASSLSGGLDNSPLHF.

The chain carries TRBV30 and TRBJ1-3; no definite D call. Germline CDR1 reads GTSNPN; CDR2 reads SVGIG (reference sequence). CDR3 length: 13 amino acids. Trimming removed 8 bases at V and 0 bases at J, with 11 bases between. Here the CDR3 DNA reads TGTGCCCAAGCAGGCTCCTCTGGAAACACCATATATTTT. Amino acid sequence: CAQAGSSGNTIYF.

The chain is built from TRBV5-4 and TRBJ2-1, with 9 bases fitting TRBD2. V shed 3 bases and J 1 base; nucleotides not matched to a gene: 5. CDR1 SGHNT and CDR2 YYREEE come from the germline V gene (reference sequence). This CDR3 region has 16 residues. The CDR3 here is CASSSPSGESYNEQFF. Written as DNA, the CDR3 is TGTGCCAGCAGCTCCCCTAGCGGGGAATCCTACAATGAGCAGTTCTTC.

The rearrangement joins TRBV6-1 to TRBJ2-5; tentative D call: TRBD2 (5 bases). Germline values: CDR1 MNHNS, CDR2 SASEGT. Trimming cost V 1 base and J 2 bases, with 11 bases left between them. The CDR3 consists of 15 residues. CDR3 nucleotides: TGTGCCAGCAGTGAAGGAGTTGGCGGGCAAGAGACCCAGTACTTC. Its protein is CASSEGVGGQETQYF.

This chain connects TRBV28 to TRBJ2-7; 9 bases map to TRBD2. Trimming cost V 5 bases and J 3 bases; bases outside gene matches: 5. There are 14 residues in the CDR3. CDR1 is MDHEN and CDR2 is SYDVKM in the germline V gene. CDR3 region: CASSGREGHYEQYF. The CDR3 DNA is TGTGCCAGCAGTGGGCGGGAGGGGCACTACGAGCAGTACTTC. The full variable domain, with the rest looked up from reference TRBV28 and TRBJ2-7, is DVKVTQSSRYLVKRTGEKVFLECVQDMDHENMFWYRQDPGLGLRLIYFSYDVKMKEKGDIPEGYSVSREKKERFSLILESASTNQTSMYLCASSGREGHYEQYFGPGTRLTVT.

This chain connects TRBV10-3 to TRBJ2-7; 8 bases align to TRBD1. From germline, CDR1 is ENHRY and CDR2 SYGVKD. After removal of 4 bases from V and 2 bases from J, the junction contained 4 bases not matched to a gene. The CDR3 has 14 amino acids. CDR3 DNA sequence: TGTGCCATCAGTGTTCCGGGACAGGCCTACGAGCAGTACTTC. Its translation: CAISVPGQAYEQYF.

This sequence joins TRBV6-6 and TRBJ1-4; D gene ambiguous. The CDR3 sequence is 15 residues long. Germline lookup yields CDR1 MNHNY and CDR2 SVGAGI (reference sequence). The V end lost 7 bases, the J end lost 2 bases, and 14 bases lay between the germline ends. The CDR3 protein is CASTHRKVTNEKLFF. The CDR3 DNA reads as TGTGCCAGCACCCACCGAAAGGTGACTAATGAAAAACTGTTTTTT.

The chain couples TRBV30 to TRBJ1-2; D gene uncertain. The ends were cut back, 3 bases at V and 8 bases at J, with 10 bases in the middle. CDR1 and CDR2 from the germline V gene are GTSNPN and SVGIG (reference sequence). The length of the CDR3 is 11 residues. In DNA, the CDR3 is TGTGCCTGGAGGGATCCTCGAGGCTACACCTTC. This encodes CAWRDPRGYTF.

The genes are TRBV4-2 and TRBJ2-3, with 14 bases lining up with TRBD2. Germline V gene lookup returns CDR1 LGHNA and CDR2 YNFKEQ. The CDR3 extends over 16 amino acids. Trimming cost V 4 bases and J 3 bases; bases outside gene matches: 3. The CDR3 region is CASSLGLAGGTDTQYF. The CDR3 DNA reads TGTGCCAGCAGCCTTGGACTAGCGGGGGGTACAGATACGCAGTATTTT.

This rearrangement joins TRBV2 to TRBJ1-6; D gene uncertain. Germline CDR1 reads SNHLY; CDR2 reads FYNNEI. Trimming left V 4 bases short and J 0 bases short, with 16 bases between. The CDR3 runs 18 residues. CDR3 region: CASSAFRSRSSYNSPLHF. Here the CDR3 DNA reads TGTGCCAGCAGTGCATTTAGGTCCAGGAGCTCCTATAATTCACCCCTCCACTTT.

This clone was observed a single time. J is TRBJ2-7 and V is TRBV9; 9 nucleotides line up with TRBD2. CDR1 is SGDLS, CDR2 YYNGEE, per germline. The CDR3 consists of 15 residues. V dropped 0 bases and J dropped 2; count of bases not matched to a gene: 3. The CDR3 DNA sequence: TGTGCCAGCAGCGTAGGACTAGCGGTTCCCTACGAGCAGTACTTC. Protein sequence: CASSVGLAVPYEQYF.